This T cell receptor (beta chain) stems from a study of blood T cell repertoires in COVID-19. Background on the study: Samples representing acute and convalescent COVID-19 were sourced from the United States, Italy and Spain. From T cells, B-cell-depleted T cells, or PBMCs came the material, which was cDNA or gDNA.

In the original analysis: Reference gene primer amplification gave estimated nucleated cell counts. TCRdb keeps only in-frame clones here, not all; method: immunoSEQ multiplex PCR. V and J calls plus clone size are reproduced from that table; the DNA served to infer D and trimming. The sample has 65,000 to 90,000 clones, about nine tenths seen once; the top ten hold about 3%. V gave up 6 bases and J gave up 2 bases; unmatched junction bases: 5. The CDR3 length is 14 residues. The germline CDR1 and CDR2 sequences are LNHDA and SQIVND (reference sequence). This receptor was taken from a woman aged 45-65 years with active or convalescent COVID-19. The V gene is TRBV19, the J gene TRBJ2-3; 7 bases are a match to TRBD2. Sequenced sample: peripheral blood. The CDR3 bases are TGTGCCAGTAGCAGCGGGGTACCCACAGATACGCAGTATTTT. This encodes CASSSGVPTDTQYF.